The clone carrying this TCR beta chain was counted a few times. Its target is unknown. The sample originates from a study of post-analysis software for immune sequencing data. Unique-molecular-identifier-tagged TCR beta cDNA libraries were used. Roughly 500,000 cDNA molecules came from 1 to 10 million T cells. In TCRdb, the PCR reads were re-called with MiXCR into one record per CDR3 protein. The sample comprises about 820,000 distinct CDR3 sequences, around 53% of which are singletons, and around 4.5% rests with the top ten. General study results and limits: F measure showed strong co-clustering of same-batch samples.

Sequencing used blood. This clonotype originated in a girl aged 10-17 years with multiple sclerosis.

The CDR3 reads CSVVRRQDTDTQYF. The CDR3 bases are TGCAGCGTTGTAAGGCGGCAAGACACAGATACGCAGTATTTT. The rearrangement links TRBV29-1 to TRBJ2-3; D gene ambiguous. CDR1 is SQVTM, CDR2 ANQGSEA, per germline. The CDR3 is 14 amino acids. V was cut by 4 bases and J by 2 bases, with 13 bases left in between.